This TCR beta chain was documented in a study of T cell repertoires in cytomegalovirus infection. Study background: CMV epitopes, recently identified HLA-C-restricted and well-studied HLA-B-restricted, were used. The public TCR beta signatures pointed to both CMV infection and matching HLA type. Study-wide results and caveats: Cumulative public TCR beta family frequency identified CMV carriers with the relevant HLA. HLA-C-restricted CMV-specific TCR beta clonotypes were dominant in the ex vivo response.

This clonotype was observed a handful of times. Its antigen is still unknown. The length of the CDR3 is 16 residues. V was pared by 3 bases and J by 4 bases, with 18 bases between. The germline V gene encodes CDR1 MNHEY and CDR2 SVGAGI. Each CDR3 protein gets one entry after TCRdb re-called the reads with MiXCR. The profile covers 650,000 to 850,000 distinct CDR3 sequences, with roughly 28% appearing a single time and roughly 14% taken by the ten largest. The sample was cultured CD8+ T cells from PBMCs, taken from culture after CMV antigen stimulation. The chain joins TRBV6-5 to TRBJ1-1, with D possibly matching TRBD1 (5 bases). The source is a human donor in good health (CMV status not recorded). Some clones in this sample may be carry-over from other donors' samples. Here the CDR3 DNA reads TGTGCCAGCAGTTATTCCCGCCGGGTTGGGGGCACTGAAGCTTTCTTT. Translation gives CASSYSRRVGGTEAFF.